These 29 T cell receptor beta chains were sequenced from one sample in a study of blood T cell repertoires in COVID-19. The protocol was immunoSEQ multiplex PCR, while the TCRdb copy is restricted to in-frame clones and leaves out a portion. Of a few hundred thousand clones in the sample, approximately 90% were seen once. Sequenced sample: PBMCs or T cells enriched from blood (not recorded which). The receptors were gathered from a woman in her 40s who had recovered from COVID-19.

This chain uses TRBV29-1 with TRBJ2-3; TRBD1 might be the D (6 bases). The CDR3 covers 12 residues. V was cut by 7 bases and J by 5 bases, with 13 bases left in between. Germline V gene data show CDR1 as SQVTM and CDR2 as ANQGSEA. Here the CDR3 DNA reads TGCAGCGGTGCAGGGGTGGGAGATACGCAGTATTTT. Protein sequence: CSGAGVGDTQYF.

The chain links TRBV11-3 to TRBJ1-1; no clear D gene. The CDR3 spans 14 residues. From germline, CDR1 is SGHNT and CDR2 YENEEA. Trimming took 1 base from V and 6 from J, leaving 12 bases between them. This chain's CDR3 is CASSLVGRLPEAFF. CDR3 DNA sequence: TGTGCCAGCAGCTTAGTGGGCAGGCTGCCTGAAGCTTTCTTT.

This sequence joins TRBV5-1 and TRBJ2-7, with a tentative D call TRBD2 (6 bases). V was trimmed by 5 bases and J by 4 bases, leaving 19 bases between them. This CDR3 contains 15 residues. Germline CDR1 SGHRS, CDR2 YFSETQ. The CDR3 region is CASRRDSPSSYEQYF. The CDR3 DNA is TGCGCCAGCAGGCGGGACTCCCCTTCAAGTTACGAGCAGTACTTC.

The chain uses TRBV19 and TRBJ1-1; 8 nucleotides align to TRBD1. CDR3 size: 15 residues. Trimming removed 6 bases from V and 4 bases from J; junction bases left unmatched: 10. CDR1 is LNHDA, CDR2 SQIVND, per germline (reference sequence). The CDR3 here is CASRRDRGGGTEAFF. The CDR3 DNA follows: TGTGCCAGTAGGAGAGACAGGGGAGGCGGCACTGAAGCTTTCTTT. Drawing the rest from reference TRBV19 and TRBJ1-1, the complete variable domain is DGGITQSPKYLFRKEGQNVTLSCEQNLNHDAMYWYRQDPGQGLRLIYYSQIVNDFQKGDIAEGYSVSREKKESFPLTVTSAQKNPTAFYLCASRRDRGGGTEAFFGQGTRLTVV.

J is TRBJ1-2 and V is TRBV10-2; a possible D gene is TRBD1 (6 bases). V was cut by 0 bases and J by 2 bases, with 22 bases left in between. The CDR3 spans 19 residues. The germline CDR1 and CDR2 sequences are WSHSY and SAAADI. CDR3: CASSESGSGRGQGNYGYTF. The DNA for the CDR3 is TGCGCCAGCAGTGAGTCGGGAAGCGGCAGGGGCCAAGGAAACTATGGCTACACCTTC.

The rearrangement uses TRBV4-2 and TRBJ1-1, with D possibly being TRBD1 (6 bases). Germline V lookup: CDR1 LGHNA, CDR2 YNFKEQ. V was pared by 0 bases and J by 0 bases, with 11 bases between. CDR3 length: 16 amino acids. CDR3 residues: CASSQEGGRMNTEAFF. Here the CDR3 DNA reads TGTGCCAGCAGCCAAGAAGGGGGACGAATGAACACTGAAGCTTTCTTT.

This rearrangement joins TRBV5-1 to TRBJ2-1; TRBD2 matches at 15 bases. The V and J ends lost 4 bases and 8 bases, in that order; junction bases with no gene match: 7. Germline-derived CDR1 and CDR2 are SGHRS and YFSETQ. The CDR3 is made up of 16 amino acids. Written as DNA, the CDR3 is TGCGCCAGCAGCCCCGGACTAGCGGGGGGGATCGATGAGCAGTTCTTC. This sequence encodes CASSPGLAGGIDEQFF.

This sequence joins TRBV25-1 and TRBJ2-1; TRBD1 aligns across 7 bases. CDR1 and CDR2 from the germline V gene are MGHDK and SYGVNS. The junction had 3 bases not matched to a gene; V was cut back by 4 bases and J by 6 bases. The CDR3 contains 13 residues. In DNA, the CDR3 is TGTGCCAGCAGTGTCCCAGGGGGCAATGAGCAGTTCTTC. Protein product: CASSVPGGNEQFF.

This chain uses TRBV7-9 with TRBJ2-2, with 10 bases identical to TRBD1. Unmatched junction bases numbered 3, after V lost 6 bases and J lost 5 bases. Looked up from germline, CDR1 is SEHNR and CDR2 is FQNEAQ (reference sequence). The CDR3 length is 14 residues. CDR3 in amino acids: CASRDRGRTGELFF. The DNA of the CDR3 is TGTGCCAGCAGAGACAGGGGGCGGACCGGGGAGCTGTTTTTT. The entire variable domain, with the rest obtained from reference TRBV7-9 and TRBJ2-2, is as follows: DTGVSQNPRHKITKRGQNVTFRCDPISEHNRLYWYRQTLGQGPEFLTYFQNEAQLEKSRLLSDRFSAERPKGSFSTLEIQRTEQGDSAMYLCASRDRGRTGELFFGEGSRLTVL.

CDR3 bases: TGTGCCAGCAGCCCCGGGACTAGAACAGATACGCAGTATTTT. Its translation: CASSPGTRTDTQYF. This chain links TRBV5-6 with TRBJ2-3, with 8 bases matching TRBD2. Germline loops: CDR1 SGHDT, CDR2 YYEEEE. With 4 bases clipped from V and 3 bases from J, the junction kept 4 bases outside the gene matches. There are 14 residues in the CDR3.

This chain uses TRBV7-2 with TRBJ2-5; 10 nucleotides agree with TRBD2. This CDR3 spans 14 amino acids. V gave up 3 bases and J gave up 4 bases; unmatched junction bases: 2. Germline V gene data show CDR1 as SGHTA and CDR2 as FQGNSA. CDR3 residues: CASSLSGRGETQYF. Here the CDR3 DNA reads TGTGCCAGCAGCTTGAGCGGGAGGGGAGAGACCCAGTACTTC.

The genes are TRBV28 and TRBJ2-2, with 10 bases lining up with TRBD2. This CDR3 is built from 14 residues. V shed 7 bases, J shed 5 bases, and the junction held 4 bases outside the gene matches. Germline V gene data show CDR1 as MDHEN and CDR2 as SYDVKM. The CDR3: CASILAGVTGELFF. The DNA of the CDR3 is TGTGCCAGCATCCTAGCGGGGGTAACCGGGGAGCTGTTTTTT.

The V call is TRBV11-1, the J call TRBJ2-2; D remains unclear. Germline values: CDR1 SGHAT, CDR2 FQDESV (reference sequence). This CDR3 comprises 14 residues. V lost 1 base to trimming and J lost 5 bases, with 8 bases between them. As DNA, the CDR3 is TGTGCCAGCAGCTTAGGGCAGGCAACCGGGGAGCTGTTTTTT. This translates into CASSLGQATGELFF.

This chain joins TRBV28 and TRBJ1-6; 7 bases line up with TRBD1. Losses at the gene ends were 8 bases for V and 9 bases for J; bases not matched to a gene: 10. The CDR3 runs to 14 residues. CDR1 MDHEN and CDR2 SYDVKM come from the germline V gene. The CDR3 DNA follows: TGTGCCAGCCGCCCTGGGACAGCCAGTTCACCCCTCCACTTT. This encodes CASRPGTASSPLHF.

V is TRBV9 and J is TRBJ2-3, with D possibly TRBD2 on 5 matching bases. With 1 base removed from V and 2 bases from J, the gap between germline ends came to 11 bases. CDR1 is SGDLS and CDR2 is YYNGEE in the germline V gene. This CDR3 has 15 amino acids. The CDR3 loop reads CASSVKAGSTDTQYF. The CDR3 nucleotides read TGTGCCAGCAGCGTAAAGGCGGGTTCCACAGATACGCAGTATTTT.

Concerning this clone: The junction shows a germline mismatch at one end, possibly a read error. J is TRBJ1-2 and V is TRBV9; D is undetermined. Germline V lookup: CDR1 SGDLS, CDR2 YYNGEE. The length of the CDR3 is 12 residues. The CDR3 region has the DNA TGTGCCAGCGGCGTGGGCAACTATGGCTACACCTTC. Its protein is CASGVGNYGYTF.

The V call is TRBV7-2, the J call TRBJ1-6, with unresolved D. CDR1 SGHTA and CDR2 FQGNSA come from the germline V gene. Trimming took 2 bases from V and 10 from J, leaving 6 bases between them. The CDR3 contains 12 residues. CDR3 nucleotides: TGTGCCAGCAGCTTAAACAACTCACCCCTCCACTTT. This encodes CASSLNNSPLHF.

The chain is built from TRBV27 and TRBJ1-2; weak D call: TRBD1 (6 bases). With 1 base removed from V and 8 bases from J, the gap between germline ends came to 17 bases. This CDR3 has 15 residues. The V gene's germline CDR1 is MNHEY and CDR2 SMNVEV (reference sequence). The CDR3 DNA is TGTGCCAGCAGTTTATGGGGGACACTTGCCGGCGGCTACACCTTC. It yields the protein CASSLWGTLAGGYTF.

The chain recombines TRBV11-2 with TRBJ1-3; 9 bases agree with TRBD1. Germline CDR1 and CDR2: SGHAT and FQNNGV. J was trimmed by 4 bases and V by 5 bases; bases with no gene match: 9. This CDR3 spans 16 amino acids. CDR3 coding DNA: TGTGCCAGCAGCCGCACAGGGGGCCGAGGAGGAAACACCATATATTTT. As protein: CASSRTGGRGGNTIYF.

The chain recombines TRBV6-5 with TRBJ1-1, with 8 bases that match TRBD1. The CDR3 contains 12 residues. Trimming cost V 4 bases and J 7 bases; bases outside gene matches: 2. Germline V CDR1 and CDR2: MNHEY, SVGAGI. The CDR3 region is CASSSGQGEAFF. The DNA for the CDR3 is TGTGCCAGCAGTTCCGGACAGGGTGAAGCTTTCTTT.

The sample holds many counts of this clone. V is TRBV2 and J is TRBJ2-2; D perhaps matches TRBD1 (6 bases). The germline V gene has CDR1 SNHLY and CDR2 FYNNEI. Trimming stripped 7 bases from V and 11 bases from J, with 20 bases between. This CDR3 has 14 residues. Here the CDR3 reads CASISPTGPPELFF. As DNA, the CDR3 is TGTGCCAGCATAAGCCCAACAGGGCCTCCAGAGCTGTTTTTT.

V usage is TRBV23-1 and J usage is TRBJ2-7, with D possibly matching TRBD2 (6 bases). TRBV23-1 is treated as an ORF (open reading frame) with a function not yet certain. This CDR3 spans 15 amino acids. V lost 2 bases and J 3 bases, leaving 14 bases between the germline ends. The CDR3, as DNA: TGCGCCAGCAGTCAACGGAGGGGCGGATTCTACGAGCAGTACTTC. Translation: CASSQRRGGFYEQYF.

The V and J genes are TRBV3-1 (or the pseudogene TRBV3-2) and TRBJ1-2; 7 nucleotides line up with TRBD1. In germline, CDR1 is LGHDT, CDR2 YNNKEL (reference sequence). After removal of 4 bases from V and 3 bases from J, the junction contained 5 bases not matched to a gene. The CDR3 is 14 amino acids. CDR3 residues: CASSRRDSDYGYTF. DNA for the CDR3: TGTGCCAGCAGCCGCCGGGACAGCGACTATGGCTACACCTTC.

With regard to this clone: In the same sample, other DNA sequences code for this CDR3. The gene calls are TRBV7-2 and TRBJ2-3; 8 bases fit TRBD2. This CDR3 is built from 16 residues. Germline V lookup: CDR1 SGHTA, CDR2 FQGNSA. Losses at the gene ends were 1 base for V and 2 bases for J; bases not matched to a gene: 5. DNA for the CDR3: TGTGCCAGCAGCTTAGGAGCGGGGGTGATCACAGATACGCAGTATTTT. Translated, it gives CASSLGAGVITDTQYF.

The V gene is TRBV5-4, the J gene TRBJ2-1; weak D call: TRBD1 (6 bases). The CDR3 sequence is 15 residues long. The germline V gene encodes CDR1 SGHNT and CDR2 YYREEE (reference sequence). Trimming cost V 0 bases and J 3 bases, with 10 bases left between them. The CDR3 region has the DNA TGTGCCAGCAGCTTGGATTCAGGGGTCTACAATGAGCAGTTCTTC. It yields the protein CASSLDSGVYNEQFF.

The chain is built from TRBV5-1 and TRBJ2-1, with 7 positions matching TRBD2. Looked up from germline, CDR1 is SGHRS and CDR2 is YFSETQ. V gave up 7 bases and J gave up 5 bases; unmatched junction bases: 9. The CDR3 sequence is 14 residues long. The CDR3 loop reads CASGPGGKNNEQFF. CDR3 in DNA: TGCGCCAGCGGCCCCGGGGGGAAAAACAATGAGCAGTTCTTC. Variable domain in full (rest from reference TRBV5-1 and TRBJ2-1): KAGVTQTPRYLIKTRGQQVTLSCSPISGHRSVSWYQQTPGQGLQFLFEYFSETQRNKGNFPGRFSGRQFSNSRSEMNVSTLELGDSALYLCASGPGGKNNEQFFGPGTRLTVL.

V is TRBV25-1 and J is TRBJ2-1; a weak D match, TRBD2 (6 bases). The germline V and J ends were trimmed by 3 bases and 6 bases, with 12 bases remaining between them. The CDR3 length is 14 residues. CDR1 and CDR2 from the germline V gene are MGHDK and SYGVNS. For the CDR3, the DNA is TGTGCCAGCAGTGAGGGGGGAGGTATCAATGAGCAGTTCTTC. Encoded protein: CASSEGGGINEQFF. The variable domain in full, completed from reference TRBV25-1 and TRBJ2-1, reads EADIYQTPRYLVIGTGKKITLECSQTMGHDKMYWYQQDPGMELHLIHYSYGVNSTEKGDLSSESTVSRIRTEHFPLTLESARPSHTSQYLCASSEGGGINEQFFGPGTRLTVL.

The gene calls are TRBV5-1 and TRBJ2-5, with a possible D match to TRBD1 (5 bases). Germline CDR1 is SGHRS and CDR2 is YFSETQ. The CDR3 extends over 13 amino acids. With 2 bases removed from V and 3 bases from J, the gap between germline ends came to 8 bases. The DNA of the CDR3 is TGCGCCAGCAGCTTCATGACAGAAGAGACCCAGTACTTC. Its translation is CASSFMTEETQYF.

V is TRBV5-1 and J is TRBJ1-1; D not certain. CDR3 length equals 13 residues. Germline V gene data show CDR1 as SGHRS and CDR2 as YFSETQ. V was trimmed by 7 bases and J by 3 bases, leaving 13 bases between them. The CDR3 spells CASFQAGDTEAFF. The CDR3 DNA reads TGCGCCAGCTTCCAGGCCGGGGACACTGAAGCTTTCTTT.